The 5 T cell receptor beta chains below all came from one sample that was sequenced in a study of T cell clusters in autoimmune cytopenias. TRB rearrangements were amplified by touch-down multiplex PCR with mixed TRB-A/B primers. TCRdb re-called the multiplex PCR reads; one entry per CDR3 protein, DNA not given. The sample table sets out 2,000 or so distinct CDR3 sequences. Each sample's input was 200 to 250 ng genomic DNA, 38,000 or so genome equivalents. Sequencing was carried out using peripheral blood. The receptors were sampled from a human donor with an autoimmune cytopenia or autoimmune hepatitis (not recorded which).

This clonotype is identified as medium-sized from frequency. The V gene is TRBV19, the J gene TRBJ2-6. The CDR3 is made up of 18 amino acids. Looked up from germline, CDR1 is LNHDA and CDR2 is SQIVND (reference sequence). CDR3 sequence reads: CASSIRDTRKAGANVLTF.

The chain is built from TRBV11-2 and TRBJ1-1. CDR1 is SGHAT and CDR2 is FQNNGV in the germline V gene. The CDR3 is 14 amino acids. This chain's CDR3 is CASSSIGRPGEAFF.

This clonotype is medium-sized by frequency. The J gene is TRBJ1-6, the V gene TRBV27; TCRdb reports TRBD1, a call that lacks DNA to check it against. This CDR3 region has 18 residues. Germline V CDR1 and CDR2: MNHEY, SMNVEV (reference sequence). The CDR3 here is CASSLIPPRTGGLSPLHF.

This clonotype is identified as medium-sized from frequency. The CDR3 reads CASSSDSNSPLHF. The rearrangement joins TRBV5-1 to TRBJ1-6. The germline V gene encodes CDR1 SGHRS and CDR2 YFSETQ. The CDR3 loop spans 13 amino acids.

J is TRBJ2-3 and V is TRBV6-5; the TRBD2 assignment by TCRdb is unverifiable without DNA. Per the germline V gene, CDR1 is MNHEY and CDR2 is SVGAGI. The CDR3 has 16 residues. CDR3 sequence: CASRPRLAGGADTQYF.